These 8 T cell receptor beta chains were all obtained from the same sample, sequenced in a study of T cell changes during pregnancy in multiple sclerosis. Libraries were prepared by immunoSEQ multiplex PCR; TCRdb keeps only in-frame clonotypes and omits some of them. Among fewer than 60,000 clones, about 90% were seen once, and the ten largest hold 5.5% to 7%. Sequenced material: peripheral blood, taken in the third trimester of pregnancy. These TCRs come from a female donor in good health, enrolled as a control in a pregnancy study.

V is TRBV7-2 and J is TRBJ2-2; 7 nucleotides match TRBD1. V gave up 5 bases and J gave up 6 bases; unmatched junction bases: 6. This CDR3 has 14 amino acids. Germline CDR1 is SGHTA and CDR2 is FQGNSA. CDR3 region: CASSVTGSAGELFF. CDR3 nucleotides: TGTGCCAGCAGCGTGACAGGGTCGGCCGGGGAGCTGTTTTTT.

This clone came up a few times. This chain links TRBV10-3 with TRBJ1-2; maybe TRBD1 (5 bases). The CDR3 spans 14 residues. Germline loops: CDR1 ENHRY, CDR2 SYGVKD. V was clipped by 8 bases and J by 4 bases, with 17 bases between them. The CDR3 region has the DNA TGTGCCATCCCGAAGGGGCAGGTTGGCTATGGCTACACCTTC. It is translated as CAIPKGQVGYGYTF.

Turning to this clone: Different DNA sequences within this sample yield the same CDR3. CDR3 loop: CASSERLGQGKGWNTEAFF. The CDR3 DNA follows: TGTGCCAGCAGTGAAAGGTTAGGACAGGGAAAAGGTTGGAACACTGAAGCTTTCTTT. The V gene is TRBV6-1, the J gene TRBJ1-1, with TRBD1 identical over 8 bases. The CDR3 spans 19 residues. V was clipped by 2 bases and J by 1 base; unmatched bases: 15. From germline, CDR1 is MNHNS and CDR2 SASEGT.

This clone was observed a single time. The chain is built from TRBV9 and TRBJ2-2; D is perhaps TRBD2 (6 bases). The V and J ends lost 0 bases and 0 bases respectively, with 9 bases between them. Germline-derived CDR1 and CDR2 are SGDLS and YYNGEE. The CDR3 runs 16 residues. CDR3 sequence: CASSVEGGSNTGELFF. CDR3 DNA sequence: TGTGCCAGCAGCGTAGAGGGAGGATCGAACACCGGGGAGCTGTTTTTT.

The chain joins TRBV30 to TRBJ2-1; 10 bases map to TRBD2. The CDR3 is made up of 14 amino acids. The junction had 12 bases not matched to a gene; V was cut back by 1 base and J by 15 bases. CDR1 is GTSNPN and CDR2 is SVGIG in the germline V gene (reference sequence). The CDR3 DNA reads TGTGCCTGGAGTGGGCCAGCGGGAGGGCCTAGGTTGTTCTTC. Its translation is CAWSGPAGGPRLFF.

This chain uses TRBV4-2 with TRBJ2-1; D remains unclear. Germline loops: CDR1 LGHNA, CDR2 YNFKEQ. This CDR3 spans 15 amino acids. The V gene lost 0 bases and the J gene lost 0 bases, with 6 bases spanning the gap. CDR3 bases: TGTGCCAGCAGCCAAGACCTGCGCTCCTACAATGAGCAGTTCTTC. This translates into CASSQDLRSYNEQFF.

Sample share makes this clone medium-sized. This chain joins TRBV29-1 and TRBJ1-5, with 8 bases that match TRBD1. Trimming took 4 bases from V and 4 from J; bases not matched to a gene: 6. Looked up from germline, CDR1 is SQVTM and CDR2 is ANQGSEA. The CDR3 has 14 residues. The CDR3 DNA reads TGCAGCGTTGGTGACAGGGGTCAAAATCAGCCCCAGCATTTT. As protein: CSVGDRGQNQPQHF.

The genes are TRBV2 and TRBJ2-1; the D gene is possibly TRBD1 (6 bases). V was cut by 1 base and J by 6 bases, with 10 bases left in between. CDR1 and CDR2 from the germline V gene are SNHLY and FYNNEI. CDR3 length equals 14 residues. The CDR3 spells CASSEGGQRNEQFF. The CDR3 bases are TGTGCCAGCAGTGAAGGTGGACAGCGCAATGAGCAGTTCTTC.